This record looks at one TCR beta chain sequence and its context. J was trimmed by 3 bases and V by 0 bases; bases with no gene match: 2. The CDR3 sequence is 16 residues long. This entry is derived from a study of OX40 agonist ivuxolimab in advanced cancers. Only in-frame clones appear in the TCRdb table, and some are missing; sequencing was by immunoSEQ multiplex PCR. The profile shows tens of thousands of clones, more than 80% of them singletons. The clonotype was recovered from an adult with an advanced solid tumor such as melanoma, head and neck, liver or kidney cancer. The sequencing used CD4+ or CD8+ T cells sorted from blood, collected in a trial of the OX40 agonist ivuxolimab. The chain links TRBV5-3 to TRBJ2-4; 11 bases line up with TRBD1. TRBV5-3 qualifies as an ORF whose function is uncertain. The CDR3 DNA sequence: TGTGCCAGAAGCTTGGAGGGACAGGGGGACAAAAACATTCAGTACTTC. Translated, it gives CARSLEGQGDKNIQYF.